This T cell receptor (beta chain) originates from a study of shared clonotypes between healthy human individuals. Background on the study: A couple of women and a few men aged 18 to 49 made up the donors.

Cells designated naive CD8 were CD45RO-negative and were positively selected for CCR7, with terminally differentiated effector memory CD45RA+ cells excluded. The protocol was immunoSEQ multiplex PCR, while the TCRdb copy is restricted to in-frame clones and leaves out a portion. The repertoire consists of some 2 million clones, with 85% to 95% occurring once and the leading ten covering approximately 1%. Germline V gene data show CDR1 as SGHRS and CDR2 as YFSETQ. CDR3 size: 15 residues. Trimming removed 2 bases from V and 5 bases from J, with 16 bases in between. This chain connects TRBV5-1 to TRBJ1-1; D may be TRBD1 (6 bases). The sequenced material came from naive CD8+ T cells sorted from blood. The sequence was collected from a man younger than 30 in good health. The CDR3 here is CASSFPRGASTEAFF. DNA for the CDR3: TGCGCCAGCAGCTTTCCTCGGGGGGCTAGTACTGAAGCTTTCTTT.